The 27 T cell receptor beta chains below all came from one sample that was sequenced in a study of cytomegalovirus exposure and HLA in healthy donors. 60 Vbeta and 13 Jbeta primers were used in PCR. Method: immunoSEQ multiplex PCR; TCRdb's copy keeps in-frame clones and lacks some. The sample records more than 110,000 clones, around 79% being singletons. Source material: PBMCs. The origin of the receptors is a woman in her 50s in good health and CMV-seropositive.

The chain employs TRBV5-8 and TRBJ2-7, with a tentative D call TRBD1 (6 bases). Germline CDR1 reads SGHTS; CDR2 reads YDEGEE. The germline V and J ends were trimmed by 0 bases and 4 bases, with 11 bases remaining between them. The CDR3 is made up of 14 amino acids. CDR3 DNA: TGTGCCAGCAGCTTGGCAGGGGAAACGTACGAGCAGTACTTC. It yields the protein CASSLAGETYEQYF.

This chain uses TRBV6-6 with TRBJ2-7; 8 nucleotides agree with TRBD1. The CDR3 runs to 14 residues. The ends lost 7 bases at V and 5 bases at J; junction bases unmatched: 10. Germline V gene data show CDR1 as MNHNY and CDR2 as SVGAGI (reference sequence). The CDR3 here is CASKTGGVAHEQYF. Written as DNA, the CDR3 is TGTGCCAGCAAAACAGGGGGTGTAGCACACGAGCAGTACTTC.

This chain joins TRBV28 and TRBJ1-4; TRBD1 might be the D (5 bases). Trimming shortened V by 10 bases and J by 4 bases, and 19 bases separated the two germline ends. Germline CDR1 reads MDHEN; CDR2 reads SYDVKM. The CDR3 is made up of 15 amino acids. The CDR3 DNA follows: TGTGCCACCACGTTGGGGGGTTTAGTTAATGAAAAACTGTTTTTT. The encoded protein is CATTLGGLVNEKLFF.

The V gene is TRBV9, the J gene TRBJ1-3; TRBD1 might be the D (6 bases). Trimming pared 4 bases from V and 3 bases from J, leaving 14 bases between. Germline V lookup: CDR1 SGDLS, CDR2 YYNGEE. CDR3 length: 15 residues. Written as DNA, the CDR3 is TGTGCCAGCAGCCCACAGGGTTTGAGTGGAAACACCATATATTTT. Amino acids: CASSPQGLSGNTIYF.

The V call is TRBV18, the J call TRBJ2-7; D is possibly TRBD1 (5 bases). Deletions cut 0 bases from V and 6 bases from J, with 9 bases between. The CDR3 loop spans 13 amino acids. Germline values: CDR1 KGHSH, CDR2 LQKENI. The CDR3 bases are TGTGCCAGCTCACCACCGACAGTCTCCGAGCAGTACTTC. It translates to CASSPPTVSEQYF.

The rearrangement links TRBV7-2 to TRBJ2-3; the match to TRBD1 covers 9 bases. The V and J ends lost 5 bases and 6 bases, in that order; junction bases with no gene match: 9. CDR1 and CDR2 (germline): SGHTA, FQGNSA. The length of the CDR3 is 15 residues. CDR3 protein: CASSPQGAVEDTQYF. In nucleotides, the CDR3 is TGTGCCAGCAGCCCACAGGGGGCGGTTGAGGATACGCAGTATTTT.

The chain carries TRBV7-3 and TRBJ2-5; the D gene is possibly TRBD1 (5 bases). The V gene's germline CDR1 is SGHTA and CDR2 FQGTGA. The CDR3 covers 13 residues. The ends were cut back, 2 bases at V and 4 bases at J, with 8 bases in the middle. Here the CDR3 DNA reads TGTGCCAGCAGCTTAGGGGCCGGAGAGACCCAGTACTTC. Protein product: CASSLGAGETQYF.

This clone was seen a handful of times. This rearrangement joins TRBV12-5 to TRBJ2-5; 11 bases match TRBD1. In germline, CDR1 is LGHNT, CDR2 FRNRAP. The CDR3 length is 17 residues. J gave up 1 base and V 1 base, and 5 bases lay outside the gene matches. The CDR3 coding sequence is TGTGCTAGTGGTTTGGCCCGGGACAGGGGGATCCAAGAGACCCAGTACTTC. Its translation: CASGLARDRGIQETQYF.

The V and J genes are TRBV12-5 and TRBJ2-3; 8 nucleotides match TRBD2. Trimming took 6 bases from V and 2 from J; bases not matched to a gene: 7. This CDR3 region has 15 residues. Germline CDR1 reads LGHNT; CDR2 reads FRNRAP. The CDR3 here is CASGPWRGVTDTQYF. CDR3 coding DNA: TGTGCTAGTGGACCCTGGCGGGGGGTCACAGATACGCAGTATTTT.

The V call is TRBV19, the J call TRBJ1-2; a weak D match, TRBD1 (6 bases). Trimming shortened V by 4 bases and J by 0 bases, and 15 bases separated the two germline ends. CDR3 length equals 16 residues. Germline CDR1 and CDR2: LNHDA and SQIVND (reference sequence). CDR3 nucleotide sequence: TGTGCCAGTAGTACGGCAGGGGCCACCCCTAACTATGGCTACACCTTC. As protein: CASSTAGATPNYGYTF.

CDR3 DNA: TGTGCCAGCAGCACGTCGACAGGGGCGATTTACGAGCAGTACTTC. It specifies CASSTSTGAIYEQYF. V gene TRBV5-4 combines with J gene TRBJ2-7, with 8 bases lining up with TRBD1. Losses at the gene ends were 4 bases for V and 4 bases for J; bases not matched to a gene: 10. CDR1 and CDR2 from the germline V gene are SGHNT and YYREEE (reference sequence). The length of the CDR3 is 15 residues.

The gene calls are TRBV5-5 and TRBJ2-7; possible D gene TRBD1, 6 bases. The CDR3 runs to 14 residues. The germline gives CDR1 SGHKS, CDR2 YYEKEE (reference sequence). Between the trimmed V and J ends, which lost 4 bases and 1 base, there was a span of 12 bases. CDR3 DNA sequence: TGTGCCAGCAGCCAGGGGACGGCGTCCTACGAGCAGTACTTC. This sequence encodes CASSQGTASYEQYF.

DNA of the CDR3: TGTGCCAGCAGCGTAGCCGGGGCTGGGGCCAACGTCCTGACTTTC. Translation: CASSVAGAGANVLTF. The J gene is TRBJ2-6, the V gene TRBV9, with D possibly being TRBD2 (5 bases). V gave up 0 bases and J gave up 2 bases, with 6 bases separating them. Germline values: CDR1 SGDLS, CDR2 YYNGEE. CDR3 length equals 15 residues.

In nucleotides, the CDR3 is TGTGCCAGCAGTGAAGGAATGGGACAGGGGGCTTTTGAGCAGTTCTTC. Its translation is CASSEGMGQGAFEQFF. This rearrangement joins TRBV6-1 to TRBJ2-1, with 12 bases matching TRBD1. CDR3 length: 16 residues. V gave up 1 base and J gave up 9 bases; unmatched junction bases: 7. Per germline, CDR1 MNHNS and CDR2 SASEGT.

The CDR3, as DNA: TGTGCCAGCAGCGCGATAGAGGGAGACGGCTACACCTTC. Residues: CASSAIEGDGYTF. This chain links TRBV7-9 with TRBJ1-2; no firm D call. Germline V CDR1 and CDR2: SEHNR, FQNEAQ (reference sequence). The CDR3 consists of 13 residues. V lost 5 bases and J lost 8, with 15 bases in between.

The chain uses TRBV29-1 and TRBJ2-3; 10 bases match TRBD1. V lost 4 bases and J lost 4; bases outside the gene matches: 8. The germline V gene encodes CDR1 SQVTM and CDR2 ANQGSEA. The CDR3 consists of 15 residues. The CDR3 bases are TGCAGCGTTGGGTGGGGACAGGGGAGCGCAGATACGCAGTATTTT. It yields the protein CSVGWGQGSADTQYF.

The rearrangement joins TRBV6-5 to TRBJ2-2, with 10 bases fitting TRBD2. Unmatched junction bases numbered 4, after V lost 6 bases and J lost 6 bases. This CDR3 contains 14 residues. The V gene's germline CDR1 is MNHEY and CDR2 SVGAGI. CDR3 sequence reads: CASSGTSAAGELFF. CDR3 sequence (DNA): TGTGCCAGCAGCGGGACTAGCGCCGCCGGGGAGCTGTTTTTT.

This clone was found once. The chain joins TRBV19 to TRBJ1-1; D not resolved. The V end lost 8 bases, the J end lost 1 base, and 23 bases lay between the germline ends. This CDR3 comprises 17 residues. CDR1 is LNHDA, CDR2 SQIVND, per germline (reference sequence). CDR3 loop: CASGWYSGGRENTEAFF. CDR3 coding DNA: TGTGCCAGTGGGTGGTATTCTGGTGGCCGGGAGAACACTGAAGCTTTCTTT. Using reference TRBV19 and TRBJ1-1 for the parts outside the CDR3, the full variable domain is DGGITQSPKYLFRKEGQNVTLSCEQNLNHDAMYWYRQDPGQGLRLIYYSQIVNDFQKGDIAEGYSVSREKKESFPLTVTSAQKNPTAFYLCASGWYSGGRENTEAFFGQGTRLTVV.

CDR3 nucleotide sequence: TGTGCCAGTAGCCCCCTACCTCTTCTCCGGACTTCTCCTGGGAACACTGAAGCTTTCTTT. Translation gives CASSPLPLLRTSPGNTEAFF. This rearrangement joins TRBV19 to TRBJ1-1; D not resolved. Germline loops: CDR1 LNHDA, CDR2 SQIVND (reference sequence). Trimming took off 6 bases at V and 1 base at J, with 30 bases between the two ends. The CDR3 is made up of 20 amino acids.

This sequence joins TRBV29-1 and TRBJ1-1, with TRBD1 matching 9 bases. Germline assignment: CDR1 SQVTM and CDR2 ANQGSEA. Trimming at V came to 7 bases and at J to 7 bases, leaving 10 bases not matched to a gene. CDR3 length equals 13 residues. The CDR3, as DNA: TGCAGCGATTTACAGGGGGCGCGGGGTGAAGCTTTCTTT. Translating gives CSDLQGARGEAFF.

The chain recombines TRBV12-5 with TRBJ2-3; 7 bases are a match to TRBD2. The CDR3 is 15 residues long. CDR1 LGHNT and CDR2 FRNRAP come from the germline V gene. The V and J ends lost 7 bases and 3 bases, in that order; junction bases with no gene match: 10. The CDR3 DNA reads TGTGCTAGTGCCTTTCCCCGGACTAGAACAGATACGCAGTATTTT. Translated, it gives CASAFPRTRTDTQYF.

The V gene is TRBV4-1, the J gene TRBJ1-5; D remains unclear. Trimming cost V 1 base and J 1 base, with 5 bases left between them. CDR1 and CDR2 from the germline V gene are MGHRA and YSYEKL. The length of the CDR3 is 14 residues. The CDR3 loop is CASSQGRSNQPQHF. The CDR3 DNA reads TGCGCCAGCAGCCAAGGGAGGAGCAATCAGCCCCAGCATTTT.

The V gene is TRBV6-5, the J gene TRBJ2-7, with D possibly matching TRBD2 (6 bases). The CDR3 is 11 residues long. CDR1 is MNHEY and CDR2 is SVGAGI in the germline V gene. Trimming took 6 bases from V and 6 from J, leaving 9 bases between them. The CDR3 loop reads CASRAEGEQYF. Here the CDR3 DNA reads TGTGCCAGCAGGGCGGAGGGCGAGCAGTACTTC.

The chain has TRBV7-3 and TRBJ2-5; 11 nucleotides line up with TRBD1. Germline V lookup: CDR1 SGHTA, CDR2 FQGTGA. The CDR3 is 15 amino acids. V was pared by 2 bases and J by 4 bases, with 3 bases of the junction left unmatched. In nucleotides, the CDR3 is TGTGCCAGCAGCTTAGGGGGGACAGGGGGAGAGACCCAGTACTTC. This codes for CASSLGGTGGETQYF.

V usage is TRBV2 and J usage is TRBJ2-7; D gene ambiguous. The CDR3 consists of 14 residues. Germline CDR1 is SNHLY and CDR2 is FYNNEI. V gave up 4 bases and J gave up 0 bases, with 10 bases separating them. This chain's CDR3 is CASSVQYLSYEQYF. The CDR3 nucleotides read TGTGCCAGCAGTGTTCAGTACCTCTCCTACGAGCAGTACTTC.

This chain joins TRBV19 and TRBJ2-2, with 10 bases aligning to TRBD2. Germline CDR1 LNHDA, CDR2 SQIVND (reference sequence). There are 15 residues in the CDR3. V shed 6 bases and J 6 bases; nucleotides not matched to a gene: 7. CDR3 bases: TGTGCCAGTAGCCCCGGGACTAGCGTTCCCGGGGAGCTGTTTTTT. It yields the protein CASSPGTSVPGELFF.

This sequence joins TRBV6-6 and TRBJ2-7, with 11 bases matching TRBD2. The CDR3 spans 15 residues. Germline loops: CDR1 MNHNY, CDR2 SVGAGI (reference sequence). The trim removed 5 bases at V and 2 bases at J, leaving 5 bases unmatched. In nucleotides, the CDR3 is TGTGCCAGCAGTCCACTAGCGGGGGTCACCTACGAGCAGTACTTC. It codes for CASSPLAGVTYEQYF.